This T cell receptor beta chain was recovered during a study of cytomegalovirus exposure and HLA in healthy donors. CMV serostatus was not recorded for this donor. Vbeta (60) and Jbeta (13) primers were used in the PCR. The data were produced by immunoSEQ multiplex PCR, yet TCRdb's version contains in-frame clones alone and is incomplete. The sample records around 70,000 clones, approximately 75% being singletons. V shed 11 bases and J shed 9 bases, with 14 bases lying between them. Germline V gene data show CDR1 as MGHRA and CDR2 as YSYEKL. The length of the CDR3 is 11 residues. This clone was detected once.

What was sequenced was PBMCs. The receptor was isolated from a human donor in good health. This chain links TRBV4-1 with TRBJ2-1; tentative D call: TRBD2 (6 bases). The CDR3 sequence is CAGGSFSEQFF. The CDR3 bases are TGCGCCGGAGGGTCTTTTTCTGAGCAGTTCTTC.